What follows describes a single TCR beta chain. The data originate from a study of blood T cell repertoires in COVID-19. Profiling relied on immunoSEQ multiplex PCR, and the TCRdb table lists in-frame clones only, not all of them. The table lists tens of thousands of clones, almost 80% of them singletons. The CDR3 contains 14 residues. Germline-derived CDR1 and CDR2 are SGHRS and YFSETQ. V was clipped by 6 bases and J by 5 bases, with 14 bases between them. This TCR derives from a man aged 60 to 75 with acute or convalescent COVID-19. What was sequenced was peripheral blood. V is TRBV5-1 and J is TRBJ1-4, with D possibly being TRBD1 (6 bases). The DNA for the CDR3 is TGCGCCAGCACCTCCCTGGACAGAAATGAAAAACTGTTTTTT. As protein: CASTSLDRNEKLFF.